A selection of T cell receptor beta chains follows, all from one sample in a study of cytomegalovirus exposure and HLA in healthy donors. Profiling relied on immunoSEQ multiplex PCR, and the TCRdb table lists in-frame clones only, not all of them. The sample consists of 120,000 or so clones, roughly 80% of them appearing once. Sequenced material: PBMCs. The source of these receptors is a woman in her thirties or forties in good health and CMV-seropositive. Both conserved end residues are part of each CDR3. The D gene is left open where the match is weak. Some rows mark clone size as missing; the rest say once, few, many or name a class of expanded clone.

TRBV6-6,NA,TRBJ2-4,NA,CASTVADIQYF,TGTGCCAGCACGGTTGCGGACATTCAGTACTTC
TRBV15,few,TRBJ1-1,NA,CATIVRDKTEAFF,TGTGCCACGATCGTTCGGGACAAAACTGAAGCTTTCTTT
TRBV30,NA,TRBJ1-2,TRBD1,CAWSFQGAGGYTF,TGTGCCTGGAGCTTTCAGGGGGCAGGCGGCTACACCTTC
TRBV7-7,NA,TRBJ2-7,TRBD1,CASSLGDRASYEQYF,TGTGCTAGCAGCTTAGGGGACAGGGCCTCCTACGAGCAGTACTTC
TRBV2,NA,TRBJ2-5,TRBD1,CAISISTGGRETQYF,TGTGCCATCTCGATTTCGACAGGGGGCCGGGAGACCCAGTACTTC
TRBV27,NA,TRBJ2-3,NA,CASSSYQGTDTQYF,TGTGCCAGCAGTTCTTACCAGGGAACAGATACGCAGTATTTT
TRBV30,NA,TRBJ1-1,NA,CAWSLQGYTEAFF,TGTGCCTGGAGTCTCCAGGGTTACACTGAAGCTTTCTTT
TRBV6-1,NA,TRBJ2-7,TRBD2,CASSRTSGGSYEQYF,TGTGCCAGCAGTCGAACTAGCGGGGGCTCCTACGAGCAGTACTTC
TRBV2,once,TRBJ2-7,TRBD2,CASSALSGPAYEQYF,TGTGCCAGCAGCGCCCTTAGCGGGCCTGCCTACGAGCAGTACTTC
TRBV7-8,NA,TRBJ2-5,TRBD2,CASRLAGRPGETQYF,TGTGCCAGCAGGTTAGCGGGGCGCCCAGGAGAGACCCAGTACTTC
TRBV5-1,NA,TRBJ1-3,NA,CASSLGANSGNTIYF,TGCGCCAGCAGCTTGGGGGCTAACTCTGGAAACACCATATATTTT
TRBV30,NA,TRBJ1-1,NA,CAWSVQSSTEAFF,TGTGCCTGGAGTGTACAGTCAAGCACTGAAGCTTTCTTT
TRBV5-8,NA,TRBJ1-2,NA,CASSLESYWGPLYGYTF,TGTGCCAGCAGCTTGGAATCCTATTGGGGCCCCCTCTATGGCTACACCTTC
TRBV9,NA,TRBJ2-1,TRBD2,CASSGPLAGGGNEQFF,TGTGCCAGCAGCGGTCCCCTAGCGGGAGGAGGTAATGAGCAGTTCTTC
TRBV25-1,NA,TRBJ1-2,NA,CASSLSKGFREGYTF,TGTGCCAGCAGTCTCTCTAAGGGGTTCCGGGAGGGCTACACCTTC
TRBV18,NA,TRBJ1-2,NA,CASSPRRDKGYGYTF,TGTGCCAGCTCACCACGTCGTGACAAGGGGTATGGCTACACCTTC
TRBV4-1,NA,TRBJ2-2,NA,CASSQVSGVFGELFF,TGCGCCAGCAGCCAAGTTTCAGGGGTCTTCGGGGAGCTGTTTTTT
TRBV19,NA,TRBJ1-1,TRBD1,CASSIGGTVLEAFF,TGTGCCAGTAGTATAGGCGGGACAGTCCTAGAAGCTTTCTTT
TRBV4-3,NA,TRBJ2-7,TRBD2,CASSQEWGRAGGSYEQYF,TGCGCCAGCAGCCAAGAGTGGGGAAGGGCGGGGGGCTCCTACGAGCAGTACTTC
TRBV9,NA,TRBJ2-7,NA,CASSVAFGGSYEQYF,TGTGCCAGCAGCGTAGCATTCGGCGGCTCCTACGAGCAGTACTTC
TRBV7-2,NA,TRBJ2-3,NA,CASSPQVTDTQYF,TGTGCCAGCAGCCCACAGGTTACAGATACGCAGTATTTT
TRBV5-8,NA,TRBJ1-5,TRBD1,CASSFHRGSNQPQHF,TGTGCCAGCAGCTTCCACAGGGGCAGCAATCAGCCCCAGCATTTT
TRBV6-1,few,TRBJ2-5,TRBD2,CASRTSGGKETQYF,TGTGCCAGCAGGACTAGCGGGGGGAAAGAGACCCAGTACTTC
TRBV2,once,TRBJ1-5,NA,CASSEARGAGQPQHF,TGTGCCAGCAGTGAAGCGCGGGGGGCGGGGCAGCCCCAGCATTTT
TRBV29-1,NA,TRBJ1-2,NA,CSVERGRNYGYTF,TGCAGCGTTGAAAGAGGTAGAAACTATGGCTACACCTTC